This T cell receptor (beta chain) was retrieved from a study of breast tumors, draining lymph nodes, adjacent tissues. Study results and limitations: Tumor TCR diversity was below lymph nodes but above nontumor tissue.

One entry per CDR3 protein results from TCRdb running MiXCR on the multiplex PCR reads. The data hold about 130,000 distinct CDR3 sequences, with approximately 20% observed a single time. The CDR3 loop spans 16 amino acids. Trimming took 3 bases from V and 0 from J; bases not matched to a gene: 1. CDR1 and CDR2 from the germline V gene are DFQATT and SNEGSKA (reference sequence). Samples came from axillary lymph nodes draining the breast cancer. This clonotype has ten or more counts. Antigen unknown. The sequence came from a female donor with breast cancer. Some clones in this sample may be carry-over from other donors' samples. V is TRBV20-1 and J is TRBJ2-2; 13 bases align to TRBD2. The sequenced sample was axillary lymph node tissue. The DNA of the CDR3 is TGCAGTGCTAGGGGACTAGCGGGGTCGAACACCGGGGAGCTGTTTTTT. This translates into CSARGLAGSNTGELFF.